This T cell receptor (beta chain) was sequenced for a study of technical replicates of blood from a handful of donors. V lost 2 bases to trimming and J lost 3 bases; unmatched junction nucleotides: 8. This CDR3 has 16 residues. In germline, CDR1 is MNHEY, CDR2 SVGAGI. TCRdb keeps only in-frame clones here, not all; method: immunoSEQ multiplex PCR. The table shows some 77,000 clones, with roughly 96% occurring only once. This chain links TRBV6-5 with TRBJ1-2, with TRBD1 matching over 8 bases. The sequenced sample consisted of T cells isolated from PBMCs. The source of this sequence is a human donor in good health. In nucleotides, the CDR3 is TGTGCCAGCAGTTACGGGGGACAGGTGGTACACTATGGCTACACCTTC. Its translation is CASSYGGQVVHYGYTF.